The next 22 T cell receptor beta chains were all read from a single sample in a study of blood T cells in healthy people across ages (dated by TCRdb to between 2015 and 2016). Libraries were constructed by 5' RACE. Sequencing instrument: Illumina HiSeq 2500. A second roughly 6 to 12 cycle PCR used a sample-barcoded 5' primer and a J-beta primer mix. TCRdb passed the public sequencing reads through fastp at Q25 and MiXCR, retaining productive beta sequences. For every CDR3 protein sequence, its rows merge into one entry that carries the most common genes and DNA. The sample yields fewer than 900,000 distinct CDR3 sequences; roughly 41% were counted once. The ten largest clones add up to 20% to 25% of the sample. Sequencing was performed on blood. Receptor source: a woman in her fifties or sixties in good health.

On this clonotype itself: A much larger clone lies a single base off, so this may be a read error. CDR3 in amino acids: CASSESGGSYNEQVF. The DNA for the CDR3 is TGCGCCAGCAGTGAGAGCGGGGGCTCCTACAATGAGCAGGTCTTC. V usage is TRBV10-1 and J usage is TRBJ2-1; 8 bases match TRBD2. The length of the CDR3 is 15 residues. Germline V gene data show CDR1 as WNHNN and CDR2 as SYGVQD (reference sequence).

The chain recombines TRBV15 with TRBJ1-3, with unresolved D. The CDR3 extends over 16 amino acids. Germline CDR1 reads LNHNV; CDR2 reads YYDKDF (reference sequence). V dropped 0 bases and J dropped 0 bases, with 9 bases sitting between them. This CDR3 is CATSRDIQISGNTIYF. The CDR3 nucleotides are TGTGCCACCAGCAGAGATATCCAGATCTCTGGAAACACCATATATTTT.

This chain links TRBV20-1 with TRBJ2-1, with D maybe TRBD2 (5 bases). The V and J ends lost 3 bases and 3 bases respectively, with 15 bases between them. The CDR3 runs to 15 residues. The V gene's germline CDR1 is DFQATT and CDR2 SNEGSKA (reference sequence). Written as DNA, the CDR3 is TGCAGTGCTAGCCCTAACGGGATTATCTACAATGAGCAGTTCTTC. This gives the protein CSASPNGIIYNEQFF.

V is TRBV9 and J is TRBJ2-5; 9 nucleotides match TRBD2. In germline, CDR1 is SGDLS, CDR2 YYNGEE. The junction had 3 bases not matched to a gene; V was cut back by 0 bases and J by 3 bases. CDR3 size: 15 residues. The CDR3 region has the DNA TGTGCCAGCAGCGTAGGGGCTAGCGGGGAAGAGACCCAGTACTTC. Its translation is CASSVGASGEETQYF.

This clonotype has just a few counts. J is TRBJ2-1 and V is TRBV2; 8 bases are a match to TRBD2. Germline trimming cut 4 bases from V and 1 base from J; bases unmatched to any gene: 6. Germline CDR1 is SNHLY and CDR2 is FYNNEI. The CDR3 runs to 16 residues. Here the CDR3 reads CASSGSGRWSYNEQFF. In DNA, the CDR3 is TGTGCCAGCAGTGGGAGCGGGAGATGGTCCTACAATGAGCAGTTCTTC.

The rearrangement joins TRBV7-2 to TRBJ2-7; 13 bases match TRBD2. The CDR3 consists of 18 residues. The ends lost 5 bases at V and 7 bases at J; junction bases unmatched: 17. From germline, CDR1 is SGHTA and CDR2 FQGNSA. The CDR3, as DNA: TGTGCCAGCAGCCTCTTAGCGACTAGCGGGAGGTTTCAGAATGAGCAGTACTTC. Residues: CASSLLATSGRFQNEQYF.

Here the CDR3 reads CAISETGTADTEAFF. CDR3 DNA sequence: TGTGCCATCAGCGAGACCGGGACAGCAGACACTGAAGCTTTCTTT. V usage is TRBV10-3 and J usage is TRBJ1-1, with 7 nucleotides matching TRBD1. This CDR3 has 15 residues. The ends lost 6 bases at V and 3 bases at J; junction bases unmatched: 10. From germline, CDR1 is ENHRY and CDR2 SYGVKD.

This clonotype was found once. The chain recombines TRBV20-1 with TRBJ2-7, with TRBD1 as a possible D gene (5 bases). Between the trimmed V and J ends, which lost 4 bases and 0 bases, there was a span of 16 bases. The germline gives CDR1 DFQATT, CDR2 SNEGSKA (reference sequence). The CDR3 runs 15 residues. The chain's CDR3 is CSAIFDSLPSYEQYF. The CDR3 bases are TGCAGTGCTATATTCGACAGCTTACCCTCCTACGAGCAGTACTTC.

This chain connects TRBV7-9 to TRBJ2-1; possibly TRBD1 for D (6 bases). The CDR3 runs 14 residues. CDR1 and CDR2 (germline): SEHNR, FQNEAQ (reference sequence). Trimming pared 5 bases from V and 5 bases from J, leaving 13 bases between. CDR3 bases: TGTGCCAGCAGCACAGGGAACCAAAACAATGAGCAGTTCTTC. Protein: CASSTGNQNNEQFF. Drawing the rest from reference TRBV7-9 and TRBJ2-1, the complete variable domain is DTGVSQNPRHKITKRGQNVTFRCDPISEHNRLYWYRQTLGQGPEFLTYFQNEAQLEKSRLLSDRFSAERPKGSFSTLEIQRTEQGDSAMYLCASSTGNQNNEQFFGPGTRLTVL.

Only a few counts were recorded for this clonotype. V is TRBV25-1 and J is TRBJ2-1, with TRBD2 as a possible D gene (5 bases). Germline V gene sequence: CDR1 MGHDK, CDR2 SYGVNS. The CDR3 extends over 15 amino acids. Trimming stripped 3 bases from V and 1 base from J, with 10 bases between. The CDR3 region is CASSDQLGSYNEQFF. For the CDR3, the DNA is TGTGCCAGCAGTGACCAACTAGGATCCTACAATGAGCAGTTCTTC. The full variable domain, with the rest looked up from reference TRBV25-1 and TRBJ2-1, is EADIYQTPRYLVIGTGKKITLECSQTMGHDKMYWYQQDPGMELHLIHYSYGVNSTEKGDLSSESTVSRIRTEHFPLTLESARPSHTSQYLCASSDQLGSYNEQFFGPGTRLTVL.

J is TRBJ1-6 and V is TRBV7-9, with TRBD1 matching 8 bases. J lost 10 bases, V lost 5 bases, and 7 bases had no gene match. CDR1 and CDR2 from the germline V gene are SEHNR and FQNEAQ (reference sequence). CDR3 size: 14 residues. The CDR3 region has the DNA TGTGCCAGCAGCCCGGACAGGGAGAGATCACCCCTCCACTTT. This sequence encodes CASSPDRERSPLHF.

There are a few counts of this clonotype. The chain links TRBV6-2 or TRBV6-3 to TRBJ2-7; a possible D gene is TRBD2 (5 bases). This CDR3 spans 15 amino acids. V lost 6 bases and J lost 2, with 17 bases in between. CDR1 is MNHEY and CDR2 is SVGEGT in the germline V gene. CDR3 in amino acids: CASSFRGDPTYEQYF. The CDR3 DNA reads TGTGCCAGCAGCTTTCGGGGTGATCCCACCTACGAGCAGTACTTC.

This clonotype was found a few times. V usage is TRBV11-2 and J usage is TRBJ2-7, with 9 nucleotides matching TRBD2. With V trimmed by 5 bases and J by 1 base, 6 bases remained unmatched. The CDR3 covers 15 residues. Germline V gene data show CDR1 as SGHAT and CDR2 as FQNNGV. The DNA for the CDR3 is TGTGCCAGCAGCATAGGGGCGGGAGGGTCCTACGAGCAGTACTTC. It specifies CASSIGAGGSYEQYF.

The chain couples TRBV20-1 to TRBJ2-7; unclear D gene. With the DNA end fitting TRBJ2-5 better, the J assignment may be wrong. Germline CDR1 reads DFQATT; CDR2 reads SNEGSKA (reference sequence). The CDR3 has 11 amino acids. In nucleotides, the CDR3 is TGCAGTGCTTGTGACGTGGAGACCCAGTACTTC. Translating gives CSACDVETQYF.

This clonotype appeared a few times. The CDR3 protein is CSAREGADTQYF. CDR3 bases: TGCAGTGCTAGGGAAGGGGCAGATACGCAGTATTTT. V gene TRBV20-1 combines with J gene TRBJ2-3; D possibly corresponds to TRBD1 (5 bases). Per the germline V gene, CDR1 is DFQATT and CDR2 is SNEGSKA (reference sequence). V shed 3 bases and J shed 4 bases, with 8 bases lying between them. The CDR3 length is 12 residues.

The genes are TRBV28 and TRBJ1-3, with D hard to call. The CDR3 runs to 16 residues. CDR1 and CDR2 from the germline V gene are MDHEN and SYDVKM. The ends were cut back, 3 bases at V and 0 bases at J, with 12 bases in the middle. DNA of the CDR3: TGTGCCAGCAGTTTCAAGTGGATTAACTCTGGAAACACCATATATTTT. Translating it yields CASSFKWINSGNTIYF.

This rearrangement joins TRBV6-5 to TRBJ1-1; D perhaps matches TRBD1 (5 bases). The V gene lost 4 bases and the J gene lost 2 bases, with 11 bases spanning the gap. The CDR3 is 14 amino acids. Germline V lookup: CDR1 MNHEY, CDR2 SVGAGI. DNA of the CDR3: TGTGCCAGCAGTTTCCGTGGGGCTAACACTGAAGCTTTCTTT. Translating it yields CASSFRGANTEAFF.

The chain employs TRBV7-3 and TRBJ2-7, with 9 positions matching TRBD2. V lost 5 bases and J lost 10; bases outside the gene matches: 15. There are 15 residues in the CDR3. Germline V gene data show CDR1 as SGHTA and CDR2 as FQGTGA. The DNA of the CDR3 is TGTGCCAGCAGCGACCAGGGACTAGCTCAAGAGACTCAGTACTTC. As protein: CASSDQGLAQETQYF. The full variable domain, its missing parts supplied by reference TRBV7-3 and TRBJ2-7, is GAGVSQTPSNKVTEKGKYVELRCDPISGHTALYWYRQSLGQGPEFLIYFQGTGAADDSGLPNDRFFAVRPEGSVSTLKIQRTERGDSAVYLCASSDQGLAQETQYFGPGTRLTVT.

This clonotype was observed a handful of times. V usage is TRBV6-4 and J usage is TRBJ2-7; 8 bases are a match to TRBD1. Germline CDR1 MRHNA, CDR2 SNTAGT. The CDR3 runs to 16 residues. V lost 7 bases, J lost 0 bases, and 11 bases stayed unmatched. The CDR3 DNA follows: TGTGCCAGCACCATCCAGGACAGGGATGTCTCCTACGAGCAGTACTTC. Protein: CASTIQDRDVSYEQYF.

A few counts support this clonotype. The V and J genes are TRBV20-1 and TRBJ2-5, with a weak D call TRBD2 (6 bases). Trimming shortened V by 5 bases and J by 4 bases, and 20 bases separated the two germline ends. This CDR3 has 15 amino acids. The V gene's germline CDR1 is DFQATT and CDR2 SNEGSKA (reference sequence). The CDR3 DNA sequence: TGCAGTGCTCGACGCTTGGGCGCCGGGGGAGAGACCCAGTACTTC. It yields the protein CSARRLGAGGETQYF.

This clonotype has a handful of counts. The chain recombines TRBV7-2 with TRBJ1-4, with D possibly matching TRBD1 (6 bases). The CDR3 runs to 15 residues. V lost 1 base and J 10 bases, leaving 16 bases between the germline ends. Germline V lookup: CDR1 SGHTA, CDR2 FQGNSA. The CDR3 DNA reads TGTGCCAGCAGCTTAGAAGCGGGGGGCAGCGGAAAACTGTTTTTT. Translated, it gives CASSLEAGGSGKLFF.

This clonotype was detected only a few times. The CDR3 sequence: CASSLWPGDTGNQPQHF. Here the CDR3 DNA reads TGTGCCAGCAGTTTATGGCCCGGGGATACGGGCAATCAGCCCCAGCATTTT. The V call is TRBV28, the J call TRBJ1-5; D is uncertain. The ends were cut back, 0 bases at V and 2 bases at J, with 14 bases in the middle. CDR1 and CDR2 from the germline V gene are MDHEN and SYDVKM. This CDR3 has 17 amino acids.